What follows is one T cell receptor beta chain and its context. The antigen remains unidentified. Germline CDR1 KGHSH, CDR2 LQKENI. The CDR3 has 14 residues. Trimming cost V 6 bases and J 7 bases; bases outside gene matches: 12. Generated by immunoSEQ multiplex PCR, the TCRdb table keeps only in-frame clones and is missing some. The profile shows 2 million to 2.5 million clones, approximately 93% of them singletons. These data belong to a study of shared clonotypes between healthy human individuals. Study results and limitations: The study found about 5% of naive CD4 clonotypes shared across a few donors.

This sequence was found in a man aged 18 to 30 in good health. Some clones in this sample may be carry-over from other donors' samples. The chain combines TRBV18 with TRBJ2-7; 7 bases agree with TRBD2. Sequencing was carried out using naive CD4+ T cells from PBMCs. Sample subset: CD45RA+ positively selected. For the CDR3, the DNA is TGTGCCAGCTCGTACCAGGGACTACCTGGGGAGCAGTACTTC. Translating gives CASSYQGLPGEQYF.